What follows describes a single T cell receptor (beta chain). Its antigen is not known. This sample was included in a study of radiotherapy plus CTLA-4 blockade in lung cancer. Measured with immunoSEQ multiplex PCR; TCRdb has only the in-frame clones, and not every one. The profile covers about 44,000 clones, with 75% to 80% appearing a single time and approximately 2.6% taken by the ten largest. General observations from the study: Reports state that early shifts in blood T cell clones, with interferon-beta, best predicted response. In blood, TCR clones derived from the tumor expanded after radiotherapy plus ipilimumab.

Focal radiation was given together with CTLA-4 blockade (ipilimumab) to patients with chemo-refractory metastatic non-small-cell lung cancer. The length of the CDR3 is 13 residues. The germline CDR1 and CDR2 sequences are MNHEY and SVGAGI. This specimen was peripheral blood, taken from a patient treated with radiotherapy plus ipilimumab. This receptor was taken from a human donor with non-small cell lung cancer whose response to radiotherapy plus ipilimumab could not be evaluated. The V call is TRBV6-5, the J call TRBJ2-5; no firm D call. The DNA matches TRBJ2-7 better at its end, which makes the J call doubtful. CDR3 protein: CASSSPGVYEQYF. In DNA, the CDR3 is TGTGCCAGCAGTTCACCCGGAGTCTACGAGCAGTACTTC.